Each of the 27 T cell receptor beta chains below was sequenced from the same sample in a study of cytomegalovirus exposure and HLA in healthy donors. The PCR ran on 60 Vbeta and 13 Jbeta primers. Clones were sequenced by immunoSEQ multiplex PCR, and TCRdb holds only the in-frame ones, with some missing. The sample records more than 95,000 clones, 65% to 80% being singletons. The sample consisted of PBMCs. The receptors stem from a male donor in good health and CMV-seronegative.

The V gene is TRBV6-6, the J gene TRBJ1-5; no reliable D call. This CDR3 has 12 residues. The V and J ends lost 4 bases and 9 bases respectively, with 10 bases between them. Germline CDR1 is MNHNY and CDR2 is SVGAGI (reference sequence). The CDR3 DNA reads as TGTGCCAGCAGTTCTACCCTAGGGCCCCAGCATTTT. Its protein product is CASSSTLGPQHF.

V usage is TRBV9 and J usage is TRBJ1-2; a weak D match, TRBD1 (5 bases). Germline V lookup: CDR1 SGDLS, CDR2 YYNGEE. The CDR3 is made up of 12 amino acids. V was clipped by 3 bases and J by 4 bases, with 7 bases between them. For the CDR3, the DNA is TGTGCCAGCAGCGCGGGACTCTATGGCTACACCTTC. Its protein is CASSAGLYGYTF.

The chain employs TRBV30 and TRBJ1-4; 7 bases are a match to TRBD1. Germline CDR1 GTSNPN, CDR2 SVGIG (reference sequence). V lost 0 bases, J lost 5 bases, and 9 bases stayed unmatched. The CDR3 runs to 16 residues. CDR3 loop: CAWSVPTGSTNEKLFF. The CDR3 DNA reads as TGTGCCTGGAGTGTACCGACAGGGAGCACGAATGAAAAACTGTTTTTT.

The chain carries TRBV4-2 and TRBJ1-1; TRBD1 is a possible D gene (5 bases). CDR3 size: 15 residues. The V and J ends lost 1 base and 7 bases respectively, with 16 bases between them. Germline V gene data show CDR1 as LGHNA and CDR2 as YNFKEQ. In nucleotides, the CDR3 is TGTGCCAGCAGCCAAGGGGCGACCAGGGCGATTGAAGCTTTCTTT. It codes for CASSQGATRAIEAFF.

The chain joins TRBV5-8 to TRBJ2-7, with D tentatively TRBD2 (6 bases). Germline CDR1 SGHTS, CDR2 YDEGEE. The CDR3 runs 15 residues. V was cut by 4 bases and J by 4 bases, with 18 bases left in between. The CDR3 reads CASSIIGGASYEQYF. DNA of the CDR3: TGTGCCAGCAGCATCATCGGAGGGGCCTCGTACGAGCAGTACTTC.

The chain couples TRBV4-2 to TRBJ2-7, with 10 nucleotides matching TRBD2. The germline V gene encodes CDR1 LGHNA and CDR2 YNFKEQ. CDR3 length equals 16 residues. The V gene end was trimmed by 0 bases and the J gene end by 4 bases; junction bases not matched to a gene: 6. The CDR3 DNA follows: TGTGCCAGCAGCCAAGATCGCGGTAGCGGGAGGTACGAGCAGTACTTC. Amino acid sequence: CASSQDRGSGRYEQYF.

The rearrangement uses TRBV28 and TRBJ2-7; 7 bases are shared with TRBD2. There are 15 residues in the CDR3. CDR1 is MDHEN and CDR2 is SYDVKM in the germline V gene. Germline trimming cut 2 bases from V and 2 bases from J; bases unmatched to any gene: 6. DNA of the CDR3: TGTGCCAGCAGTTTAGTAGGGACTACAACCTACGAGCAGTACTTC. Amino acid sequence: CASSLVGTTTYEQYF.

This chain links TRBV28 with TRBJ1-6; TRBD1 matches 7 bases. After removal of 6 bases from V and 8 bases from J, the junction contained 16 bases not matched to a gene. Germline V lookup: CDR1 MDHEN, CDR2 SYDVKM. The CDR3 sequence is 17 residues long. For the CDR3, the DNA is TGTGCCAGCAGGCGATCTATCTGGGGGACAGCAGATTCACCCCTCCACTTT. Residues: CASRRSIWGTADSPLHF.

The chain combines TRBV4-2 with TRBJ1-5; no firm D call. CDR3 length: 16 amino acids. CDR1 LGHNA and CDR2 YNFKEQ come from the germline V gene. V gave up 0 bases and J gave up 0 bases, with 9 bases separating them. CDR3 protein: CASSQETSHSNQPQHF. The CDR3 DNA follows: TGTGCCAGCAGCCAAGAGACATCTCATAGCAATCAGCCCCAGCATTTT.

The chain carries TRBV7-2 and TRBJ1-1, with TRBD1 matching 10 bases. Losses at the gene ends were 6 bases for V and 3 bases for J; bases not matched to a gene: 10. Germline-derived CDR1 and CDR2 are SGHTA and FQGNSA. CDR3 size: 16 residues. Here the CDR3 DNA reads TGTGCCAGCAGATCTTTGACAGGGGGCGGTCACACTGAAGCTTTCTTT. Its protein product is CASRSLTGGGHTEAFF.

This chain joins TRBV4-1 and TRBJ2-5; maybe TRBD1 (5 bases). The J call may be wrong; the DNA end is better matched by TRBJ2-7. The CDR3 extends over 12 amino acids. The germline CDR1 and CDR2 sequences are MGHRA and YSYEKL. CDR3 in amino acids: CASSHQGYEQYF. The DNA for the CDR3 is TGCGCCAGCAGCCACCAGGGTTACGAGCAGTACTTC.

The rearrangement uses TRBV7-9 and TRBJ2-7; D remains ambiguous. Germline loops: CDR1 SEHNR, CDR2 FQNEAQ (reference sequence). V was shortened by 4 bases and J by 2 bases, with 6 bases between the two germline ends. The CDR3 has 12 residues. This CDR3 reads CASSSQTYEQYF. The CDR3 nucleotides read TGTGCCAGCAGCTCCCAGACCTACGAGCAGTACTTC. Full variable domain (remainder filled in from reference TRBV7-9 and TRBJ2-7): DTGVSQNPRHKITKRGQNVTFRCDPISEHNRLYWYRQTLGQGPEFLTYFQNEAQLEKSRLLSDRFSAERPKGSFSTLEIQRTEQGDSAMYLCASSSQTYEQYFGPGTRLTVT.

The chain links TRBV7-3 to TRBJ2-1, with 8 bases matching TRBD1. J gave up 6 bases and V 0 bases, and 16 bases lay outside the gene matches. The CDR3 extends over 19 amino acids. Germline V gene sequence: CDR1 SGHTA, CDR2 FQGTGA. CDR3 in DNA: TGTGCCAGCAGCTTAACGGCCACAAGGACAGGGAGAGGGGGCAATGAGCAGTTCTTC. This sequence encodes CASSLTATRTGRGGNEQFF.

The CDR3 coding sequence is TGTGCCAGCAGCCCTGGGACGGGGGATGAGCAGTTCTTC. The encoded protein is CASSPGTGDEQFF. The chain recombines TRBV5-6 with TRBJ2-1; a possible D gene is TRBD2 (6 bases). Between the trimmed V and J ends, which lost 4 bases and 8 bases, there was a span of 13 bases. The CDR3 runs to 13 residues. Germline CDR1 reads SGHDT; CDR2 reads YYEEEE.

The J gene is TRBJ2-7, the V gene TRBV2; D gene uncertain. The CDR3 loop spans 14 amino acids. Trimming cost V 3 bases and J 2 bases, with 11 bases left between them. Per the germline V gene, CDR1 is SNHLY and CDR2 is FYNNEI. CDR3 bases: TGTGCCAGCAGTGACTCAGTCTCAACCTACGAGCAGTACTTC. This translates into CASSDSVSTYEQYF. The whole variable domain, remainder taken from reference TRBV2 and TRBJ2-7, is EPEVTQTPSHQVTQMGQEVILRCVPISNHLYFYWYRQILGQKVEFLVSFYNNEISEKSEIFDDQFSVERPDGSNFTLKIRSTKLEDSAMYFCASSDSVSTYEQYFGPGTRLTVT.

The chain joins TRBV5-1 to TRBJ1-3; TRBD1 might be the D (6 bases). CDR3 length: 15 residues. Germline values: CDR1 SGHRS, CDR2 YFSETQ. V lost 4 bases and J 0 bases, leaving 11 bases between the germline ends. CDR3 sequence reads: CASSLTGVSGNTIYF. The CDR3 DNA follows: TGCGCCAGCAGCCTGACAGGTGTCTCTGGAAACACCATATATTTT.

The chain is built from TRBV14 and TRBJ2-5; 11 bases are a match to TRBD2. The CDR3 runs 17 residues. Trimming cost V 5 bases and J 4 bases; bases outside gene matches: 12. Germline CDR1 SGHDN, CDR2 FVKESK. In DNA form, the CDR3 reads TGTGCCAGCAGCAGCGGTTTGACTAGCGGGGTCGGAGAGACCCAGTACTTC. Its protein product is CASSSGLTSGVGETQYF.

This clone was seen only a few times. The rearrangement joins TRBV28 to TRBJ1-2; D is unresolved. The CDR3 extends over 14 amino acids. Trimming left V 6 bases short and J 1 base short, with 12 bases between. Per germline, CDR1 MDHEN and CDR2 SYDVKM. In DNA form, the CDR3 reads TGTGCCAGCAGACCTTCGGGGAGTAACTATGGCTACACCTTC. Residues: CASRPSGSNYGYTF.

The rearrangement links TRBV28 to TRBJ1-4, with 7 bases identical to TRBD1. V trimming: 6 bases; J trimming: 4 bases; junction bases outside the gene matches: 5. The CDR3 has 14 amino acids. Germline V gene data show CDR1 as MDHEN and CDR2 as SYDVKM. CDR3 protein: CASSMGQINEKLFF. For the CDR3, the DNA is TGTGCCAGCAGCATGGGACAGATTAATGAAAAACTGTTTTTT.

The chain recombines TRBV13 with TRBJ2-5, with 10 bases aligning to TRBD2. The germline gives CDR1 PRHDT, CDR2 FYEKMQ (reference sequence). V lost 5 bases to trimming and J lost 5 bases; unmatched junction nucleotides: 23. This CDR3 has 20 residues. CDR3 residues: CASSPLTGWSGRGWLETQYF. Written as DNA, the CDR3 is TGTGCCAGCAGCCCCCTCACCGGGTGGAGCGGGAGGGGTTGGTTGGAGACCCAGTACTTC.

This rearrangement joins TRBV28 to TRBJ1-6, with D possibly TRBD1 on 6 matching bases. Germline CDR1 reads MDHEN; CDR2 reads SYDVKM. Trimming pared 6 bases from V and 14 bases from J, leaving 26 bases between. The CDR3 extends over 16 amino acids. CDR3 coding DNA: TGTGCCAGCAGCCCCCCCCTCGGACAGAGACTGTTCACCCTCCACTTT. Protein sequence: CASSPPLGQRLFTLHF.

V usage is TRBV19 and J usage is TRBJ2-2; D remains ambiguous. Germline V CDR1 and CDR2: LNHDA, SQIVND (reference sequence). The CDR3 loop spans 15 amino acids. With 3 bases removed from V and 2 bases from J, the gap between germline ends came to 10 bases. The chain's CDR3 is CASSIQAINTGELFF. CDR3 nucleotide sequence: TGTGCCAGTAGTATTCAGGCTATAAACACCGGGGAGCTGTTTTTT.

CDR3 sequence reads: CASSRDRDNSPLHF. For the CDR3, the DNA is TGTGCCAGCAGCCGGGACAGAGATAATTCACCCCTCCACTTT. This chain uses TRBV6-1 with TRBJ1-6; 7 bases line up with TRBD1. Germline V gives CDR1 MNHNS, CDR2 SASEGT. The CDR3 is 14 amino acids. V dropped 6 bases and J dropped 5; count of bases not matched to a gene: 4.

The rearrangement joins TRBV7-6 to TRBJ2-5; 9 bases match TRBD2. CDR3 length: 16 residues. Trimming at V came to 1 base and at J to 5 bases, leaving 8 bases not matched to a gene. Germline assignment: CDR1 SGHVS and CDR2 FNYEAQ. Written as DNA, the CDR3 is TGTGCCAGCAGCTTAGGGGGTAGCGGGGGACCGGAGACCCAGTACTTC. Protein sequence: CASSLGGSGGPETQYF.

The J gene is TRBJ1-1, the V gene TRBV19; TRBD1 matches at 8 bases. The CDR3 spans 15 residues. Germline CDR1 and CDR2: LNHDA and SQIVND (reference sequence). With 3 bases clipped from V and 2 bases from J, the junction kept 5 bases outside the gene matches. The CDR3 here is CASSMQGAYNTEAFF. CDR3 sequence (DNA): TGTGCCAGTAGTATGCAGGGGGCGTATAACACTGAAGCTTTCTTT.

This clone was seen only once. The chain carries TRBV19 and TRBJ1-2; no clear D. The CDR3 is made up of 12 amino acids. CDR1 and CDR2 (germline): LNHDA, SQIVND (reference sequence). V shed 3 bases and J shed 2 bases, with 4 bases lying between them. CDR3 in amino acids: CASSIPNYGYTF. CDR3 bases: TGTGCCAGTAGTATTCCAAACTATGGCTACACCTTC.

This chain links TRBV7-7 with TRBJ2-1, with 13 bases identical to TRBD2. J was trimmed by 7 bases and V by 1 base; bases with no gene match: 1. Germline CDR1 reads SSHAT; CDR2 reads FNYEAQ (reference sequence). CDR3 length equals 15 residues. This chain's CDR3 is CASSLGTSGGNEQFF. CDR3 bases: TGTGCCAGCAGCTTAGGGACTAGCGGGGGAAATGAGCAGTTCTTC.